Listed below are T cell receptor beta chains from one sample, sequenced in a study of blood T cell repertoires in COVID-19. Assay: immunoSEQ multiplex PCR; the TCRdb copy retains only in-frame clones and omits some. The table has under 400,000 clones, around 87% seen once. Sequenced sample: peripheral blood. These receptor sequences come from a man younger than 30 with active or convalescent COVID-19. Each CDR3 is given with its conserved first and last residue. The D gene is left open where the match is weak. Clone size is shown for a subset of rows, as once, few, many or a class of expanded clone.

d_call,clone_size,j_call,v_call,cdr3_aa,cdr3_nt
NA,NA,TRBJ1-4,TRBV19,CASSIGQEKLFF,TGTGCCAGTAGTATTGGGCAGGAAAAACTGTTTTTT
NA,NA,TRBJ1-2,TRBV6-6,CASSPYYGYTF,TGTGCCAGCAGCCCTTACTATGGCTACACCTTC
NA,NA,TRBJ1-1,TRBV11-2,CASSLAGSVNTEAFF,TGTGCCAGCAGCTTAGCGGGGTCGGTGAACACTGAAGCTTTCTTT
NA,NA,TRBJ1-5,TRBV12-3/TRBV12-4,CASTVRFQPQHF,TGTGCCAGCACTGTGCGGTTTCAGCCCCAGCATTTT
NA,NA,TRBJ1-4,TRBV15,CATSRDHREVDLNEKLFF,TGTGCCACCAGCAGGGACCACAGGGAAGTAGACCTGAATGAAAAACTGTTTTTT
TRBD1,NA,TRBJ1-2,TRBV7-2,CASSPSGTGVGYTF,TGTGCCAGCAGCCCCTCCGGGACAGGGGTGGGCTACACCTTC
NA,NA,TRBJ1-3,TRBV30,CAWLRGVTGNTIYF,TGTGCCTGGCTCCGGGGAGTAACTGGAAACACCATATATTTT
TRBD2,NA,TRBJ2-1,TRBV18,CASQIRGAGYNEQFF,TGTGCCAGCCAAATACGGGGAGCGGGGTACAATGAGCAGTTCTTC
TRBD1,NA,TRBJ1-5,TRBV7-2,CASSPRTGSNQPQHF,TGTGCCAGCAGCCCACGGACAGGATCCAATCAGCCCCAGCATTTT
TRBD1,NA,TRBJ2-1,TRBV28,CASSQGAKADEQFF,TGTGCCAGCAGTCAGGGGGCGAAAGCGGATGAGCAGTTCTTC
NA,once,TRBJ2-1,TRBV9,CASSPPPGGPYNEQFF,TGTGCCAGCAGCCCCCCCCCAGGGGGGCCCTACAATGAGCAGTTCTTC
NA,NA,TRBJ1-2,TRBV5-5,CASSSQFGYTF,TGTGCCAGCAGCTCGCAGTTTGGCTACACCTTC
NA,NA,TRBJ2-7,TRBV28,CASITRGDSSYEQYF,TGTGCCAGCATCACCAGGGGGGACAGCTCCTACGAGCAGTACTTC
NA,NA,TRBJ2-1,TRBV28,CASSLALRVSYNEQFF,TGTGCCAGCAGTTTAGCATTGAGGGTCTCCTACAATGAGCAGTTCTTC
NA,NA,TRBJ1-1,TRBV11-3,CASSPGNSMNTEAFF,TGTGCCAGCAGCCCCGGTAATTCCATGAACACTGAAGCTTTCTTT
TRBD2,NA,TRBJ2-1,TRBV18,CAGTSGKPYNEQFF,TGTGCCGGGACTAGCGGGAAACCCTACAATGAGCAGTTCTTC
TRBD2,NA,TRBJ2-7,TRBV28,CASSNSGRGDEQYF,TGTGCCAGCAGCAATAGCGGGAGAGGAGACGAGCAGTACTTC
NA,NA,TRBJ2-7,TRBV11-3,CASSRGHLTYEQYF,TGTGCCAGCAGCCGGGGACACCTCACCTACGAGCAGTACTTC
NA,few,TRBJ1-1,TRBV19,CASSSPSPAEAFF,TGTGCCAGTAGTTCACCCTCTCCGGCTGAAGCTTTCTTT
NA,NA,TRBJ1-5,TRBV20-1,CSASWPDGVGQPQHF,TGCAGTGCTAGTTGGCCTGACGGGGTCGGTCAGCCCCAGCATTTT
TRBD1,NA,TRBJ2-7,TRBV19,CASSQTRQGYHEQYF,TGTGCCAGTAGCCAGACGCGACAGGGGTATCACGAGCAGTACTTC
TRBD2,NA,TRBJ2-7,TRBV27,CASSLNGGSLTYEQYF,TGTGCCAGCAGTTTAAACGGCGGGAGCCTGACCTACGAGCAGTACTTC
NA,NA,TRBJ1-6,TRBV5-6,CASSDYGQGSSPLHF,TGTGCCAGCAGCGACTACGGGCAGGGGAGTTCACCCCTCCACTTT
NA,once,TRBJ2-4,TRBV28,CASSLISSNIQYF,TGTGCCAGCAGTTTAATTTCCAGTAACATTCAGTACTTC
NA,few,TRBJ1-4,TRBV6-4,CAVSLGTWSF,TGTGCCGTATCCCTTGGGACATGGTCTTTT
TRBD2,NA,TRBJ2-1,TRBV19,CASSIGLAGDRDEQFF,TGTGCCAGTAGTATCGGTCTAGCGGGAGACCGCGATGAGCAGTTCTTC
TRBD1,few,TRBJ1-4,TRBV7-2,CASSPDRVVGKLFF,TGTGCCAGCAGCCCCGACAGGGTGGTTGGGAAACTGTTTTTT
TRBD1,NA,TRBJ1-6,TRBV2,CASSATGNYNSPLHF,TGTGCCAGCAGTGCGACAGGGAACTATAATTCACCCCTCCACTTT
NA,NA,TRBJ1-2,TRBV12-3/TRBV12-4,CASSLQGNYGYTF,TGTGCCAGCAGTTTACAGGGCAACTATGGCTACACCTTC
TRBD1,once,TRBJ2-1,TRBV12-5,CASGPGQGGNNEQFF,TGTGCTAGTGGCCCGGGACAGGGGGGAAACAATGAGCAGTTCTTC
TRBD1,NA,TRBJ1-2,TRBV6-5,CASSSVDRVNYGYTF,TGTGCCAGCAGTTCGGTCGACAGGGTGAACTATGGCTACACCTTC
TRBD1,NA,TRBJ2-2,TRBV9,CASSGGQGDAGELFF,TGTGCCAGCAGCGGCGGACAGGGGGATGCCGGGGAGCTGTTTTTT
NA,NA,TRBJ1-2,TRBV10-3,CAITAGESGYTF,TGTGCCATCACGGCGGGGGAGAGCGGCTACACCTTC
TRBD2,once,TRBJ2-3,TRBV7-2,CASSLTSGGWADTQYF,TGTGCCAGCAGCTTAACTAGCGGGGGATGGGCAGATACGCAGTATTTT
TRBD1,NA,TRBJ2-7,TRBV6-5,CASSSHGQGVGEQYF,TGTGCCAGCAGTTCCCACGGACAGGGGGTCGGCGAGCAGTACTTC
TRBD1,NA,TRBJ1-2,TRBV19,CASSPRLQGAGGYTF,TGTGCCAGTAGTCCGCGCCTACAGGGGGCGGGTGGCTACACCTTC
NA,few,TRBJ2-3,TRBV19,CASRGLASNTDTQYF,TGTGCCAGTAGGGGTCTGGCTAGTAACACAGATACGCAGTATTTT
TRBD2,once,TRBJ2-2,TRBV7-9,CASSLAGTEYTGELFF,TGTGCCAGCAGCCTAGCGGGGACAGAATACACCGGGGAGCTGTTTTTT
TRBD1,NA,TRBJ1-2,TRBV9,CASSPQTGIYGYTF,TGTGCCAGCAGCCCACAGACAGGGATCTATGGCTACACCTTC
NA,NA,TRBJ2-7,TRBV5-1,CASSLVAVNSYEQYF,TGCGCCAGCAGCTTGGTGGCCGTAAACTCCTACGAGCAGTACTTC
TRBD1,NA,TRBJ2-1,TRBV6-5,CASSSDRGFYNEQFF,TGTGCCAGCAGTTCAGACAGGGGGTTCTACAATGAGCAGTTCTTC
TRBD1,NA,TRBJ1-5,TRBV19,CASTGQRHQPQHF,TGTGCCAGCACGGGACAGAGACATCAGCCCCAGCATTTT
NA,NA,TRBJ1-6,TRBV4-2,CASSQVGGATVNSPLHF,TGTGCCAGCAGCCAAGTCGGGGGGGCGACAGTTAATTCACCCCTCCACTTT
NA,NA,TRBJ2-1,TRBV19,CASSIDAGGGGEQFF,TGTGCCAGTAGTATAGATGCAGGGGGAGGCGGTGAGCAGTTCTTC
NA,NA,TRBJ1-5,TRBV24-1,CATSDPRVGNQPQHF,TGTGCCACCAGTGATCCCAGGGTCGGCAATCAGCCCCAGCATTTT
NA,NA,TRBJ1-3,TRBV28,CASSSTGGNTIYF,TGTGCCAGCAGTTCCACAGGGGGAAACACCATATATTTT
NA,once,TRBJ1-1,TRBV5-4,CAGWGRGRTEAFF,TGTGCCGGATGGGGGCGCGGGAGAACTGAAGCTTTCTTT
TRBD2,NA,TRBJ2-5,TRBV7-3,CASSRSAGGHETQYF,TGTGCCAGCAGCCGAAGCGCGGGGGGGCACGAGACCCAGTACTTC
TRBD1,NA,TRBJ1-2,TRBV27,CASTMTGVGGYTF,TGTGCCAGCACCATGACAGGGGTGGGAGGCTACACCTTC
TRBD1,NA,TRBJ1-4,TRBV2,CASSESGQGLLTTNEKLFF,TGTGCCAGCAGTGAATCAGGACAGGGGCTCCTCACAACTAATGAAAAACTGTTTTTT
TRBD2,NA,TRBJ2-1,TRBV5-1,CASSLGPGRGGYNEQFF,TGCGCCAGCAGCTTGGGACCCGGGAGGGGGGGCTACAATGAGCAGTTCTTC
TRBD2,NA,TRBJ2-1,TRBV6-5,CASSYGTSVSYNEQFF,TGTGCCAGCAGTTACGGGACTAGCGTCTCCTACAATGAGCAGTTCTTC
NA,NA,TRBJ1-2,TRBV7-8,CASSLGRERANYGYTF,TGTGCCAGCAGCTTAGGTCGCGAGAGGGCTAACTATGGCTACACCTTC
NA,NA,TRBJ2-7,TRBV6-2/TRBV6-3,CASSLGLEQYF,TGTGCCAGCAGCCTCGGTCTCGAGCAGTACTTC